These 10 T cell receptor beta chains were all obtained from the same sample, sequenced in a study of blood T cell repertoires in COVID-19. TCRdb keeps only in-frame clones here, not all; method: immunoSEQ multiplex PCR. The sample shows approximately 11,000 clones, around 75% of them seen only once. Specimen: peripheral blood. The source is a man aged 70-80 years with active COVID-19.

In regard to this clone: The junction departs from the called germline gene at one end, perhaps through a read error. The V call is TRBV5-6, the J call TRBJ1-2; 8 bases are a match to TRBD1. CDR3 size: 13 residues. Per the germline V gene, CDR1 is SGHDT and CDR2 is YYEEEE. The CDR3 sequence is CASSLDRAYGYTF. CDR3 DNA sequence: TGTGCCAGCAGTTTGGACAGGGCCTATGGCTACACCTTC.

The chain couples TRBV5-1 to TRBJ2-3, with D tentatively TRBD2 (5 bases). The CDR3 covers 16 residues. The V and J ends lost 0 bases and 5 bases respectively, with 16 bases between them. The V gene's germline CDR1 is SGHRS and CDR2 YFSETQ. The CDR3 spells CASSLGETIRVDTQYF. For the CDR3, the DNA is TGCGCCAGCAGCTTGGGGGAGACTATTCGGGTAGATACGCAGTATTTT. Based on the CDR3 plus reference TRBV5-1 and TRBJ2-3, the full variable domain is KAGVTQTPRYLIKTRGQQVTLSCSPISGHRSVSWYQQTPGQGLQFLFEYFSETQRNKGNFPGRFSGRQFSNSRSEMNVSTLELGDSALYLCASSLGETIRVDTQYFGPGTRLTVL.

The rearrangement links TRBV27 to TRBJ2-3; the D gene is possibly TRBD2 (5 bases). From germline, CDR1 is MNHEY and CDR2 SMNVEV (reference sequence). The CDR3 covers 12 residues. The V end lost 8 bases, the J end lost 3 bases, and 9 bases lay between the germline ends. For the CDR3, the DNA is TGTGCCAGCGGAGGCTTAACAGATACGCAGTATTTT. Amino acids: CASGGLTDTQYF.

This chain links TRBV6-1 with TRBJ1-5, with D unclear. The CDR3 sequence is 15 residues long. The germline gives CDR1 MNHNS, CDR2 SASEGT. V gave up 1 base and J gave up 0 bases, with 7 bases separating them. This CDR3 is CASSEGGISNQPQHF. CDR3 DNA sequence: TGTGCCAGCAGTGAAGGAGGGATTAGCAATCAGCCCCAGCATTTT.

On this clone: Compared with germline, one end of the junction differs, possibly owing to a read error. This chain links TRBV20-1 with TRBJ1-2; tentatively, D is TRBD1 (6 bases). CDR3 length equals 11 residues. Germline CDR1 and CDR2: DFQATT and SNEGSKA (reference sequence). The CDR3 spells CSATGTSLLGF. CDR3 coding DNA: TGCAGTGCTACCGGGACATCCCTGTTAGGCTTC.

The chain links TRBV5-6 to TRBJ2-5; 11 nucleotides line up with TRBD2. Germline V CDR1 and CDR2: SGHDT, YYEEEE. Trimming removed 3 bases from V and 2 bases from J; junction bases left unmatched: 3. CDR3 size: 15 residues. The CDR3 region is CASSSRLAGQETQYF. The CDR3 DNA sequence: TGTGCCAGCAGCTCCCGACTAGCGGGGCAAGAGACCCAGTACTTC.

V and J are TRBV5-5 and TRBJ2-5; D is uncertain. V dropped 2 bases and J dropped 5 bases, with 10 bases sitting between them. The germline CDR1 and CDR2 sequences are SGHKS and YYEKEE (reference sequence). CDR3 size: 13 residues. The CDR3 region has the DNA TGTGCCAGCAGCTTCAGCCCTAGGGAGACCCAGTACTTC. It specifies CASSFSPRETQYF.

J is TRBJ2-2 and V is TRBV29-1; 7 bases line up with TRBD2. The CDR3 contains 13 residues. The J segment lost 6 bases and the V segment lost 5 bases, leaving 6 bases of the junction unmatched. CDR1 and CDR2 (germline): SQVTM, ANQGSEA. The CDR3 bases are TGCAGCGTTCTGGGGGGGAAGGCCGGGGAGCTGTTTTTT. The encoded protein is CSVLGGKAGELFF.

The chain has TRBV5-4 and TRBJ1-2; tentative D call: TRBD1 (6 bases). Germline CDR1 SGHNT, CDR2 YYREEE (reference sequence). V gave up 0 bases and J gave up 4 bases, with 10 bases separating them. CDR3 length equals 14 residues. The CDR3 region is CASSLVGRGYGYTF. Written as DNA, the CDR3 is TGTGCCAGCAGCTTGGTCGGCAGGGGCTATGGCTACACCTTC.

The V and J genes are TRBV6-2 or TRBV6-3 and TRBJ2-3; possible D gene TRBD1, 5 bases. Germline V gene data show CDR1 as MNHEY and CDR2 as SVGEGT. This CDR3 has 14 residues. V lost 5 bases and J 2 bases, leaving 11 bases between the germline ends. In DNA, the CDR3 is TGTGCCAGCAGTGTCGACAGATCCACAGATACGCAGTATTTT. Translation gives CASSVDRSTDTQYF.